The source of this TCR beta chain is a study of blood T cell repertoires in COVID-19. Study in general: Sample material is recorded as cDNA or gDNA derived from T cells, B-cell-depleted T cells, or PBMCs.

Trimming took 5 bases from V and 1 from J; bases not matched to a gene: 4. CDR3 size: 14 residues. Per germline, CDR1 MNHEY and CDR2 SMNVEV (reference sequence). In the original processing: For nucleated cells, counts were estimated from reference gene primer amplification. Profiled with immunoSEQ multiplex PCR; TCRdb holds only in-frame clones, not every one. D and trimming come from the DNA, and the V and J calls and clone size come from that table. Of about 200,000 clones listed, roughly 82% are singletons. This sequence originates from a human donor in a cohort sampled during active COVID-19. Sequenced input: peripheral blood. The chain couples TRBV27 to TRBJ1-1; 7 bases align to TRBD1. CDR3 protein: CASSARQGNTEAFF. The CDR3 DNA follows: TGTGCCAGCAGTGCCCGACAGGGGAACACTGAAGCTTTCTTT.